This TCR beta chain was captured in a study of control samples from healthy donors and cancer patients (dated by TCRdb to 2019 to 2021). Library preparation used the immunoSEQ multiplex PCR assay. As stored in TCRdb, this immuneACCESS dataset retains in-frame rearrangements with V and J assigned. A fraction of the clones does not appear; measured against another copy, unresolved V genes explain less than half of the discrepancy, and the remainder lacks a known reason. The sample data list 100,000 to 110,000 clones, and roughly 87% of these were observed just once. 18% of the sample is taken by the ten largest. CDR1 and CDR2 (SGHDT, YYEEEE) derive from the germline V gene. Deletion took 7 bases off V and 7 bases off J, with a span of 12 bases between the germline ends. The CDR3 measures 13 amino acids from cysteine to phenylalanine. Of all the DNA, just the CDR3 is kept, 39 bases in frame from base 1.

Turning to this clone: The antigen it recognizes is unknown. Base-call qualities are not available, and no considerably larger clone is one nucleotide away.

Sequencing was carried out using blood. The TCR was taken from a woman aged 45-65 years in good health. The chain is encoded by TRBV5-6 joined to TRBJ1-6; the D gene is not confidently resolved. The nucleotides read TGTGCCAGCGGCCCCGGGAAGAATTCACCCCTCCACTTT. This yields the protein CASGPGKNSPLHF.